This TCR beta chain originates from a study of blood T cell repertoires in COVID-19. Seattle cases were enrolled at active infection and followed longitudinally. Authors' processing steps: Researchers report that nucleated cell counts were estimated from reference gene primer amplification. This table comes from immunoSEQ multiplex PCR, and its TCRdb copy is limited to in-frame clones, with some not included. The D gene and trimming were derived from the DNA, and the V and J assignments and clone size from that table. This sample carries tens of thousands of clones, over 60% of them seen once, and the ten largest clones take approximately 21%. Sequencing was done on a sample of peripheral blood. The sequence derives from a man younger than 45 with COVID-19, enrolled during active disease.

CDR3 nucleotides: TGTGCCAGCAGCTTAGAAGAGGGATCGGGCACAGATACGCAGTATTTT. This codes for CASSLEEGSGTDTQYF. The genes are TRBV7-8 and TRBJ2-3; perhaps TRBD2 as D (5 bases). The CDR3 sequence is 16 residues long. The germline CDR1 and CDR2 sequences are SGHVS and FQNEAQ. Trimming stripped 1 base from V and 1 base from J, with 12 bases between.